This TCR beta chain was profiled in a study of blood T cells in healthy people across ages. Combining a sample-barcoded 5' primer with a J-beta primer mix, a second PCR ran for roughly 7 to 12 cycles. TCRdb ran MiXCR on the 5' RACE reads and lists one entry per CDR3 protein. This sample has under 950,000 distinct CDR3 sequences, with 22% found just once. A note on this clonotype: At one end the junction does not follow the germline gene, possibly because of a read error.

The CDR3 consists of 16 residues. The germline gives CDR1 ENHRY, CDR2 SYGVKD. The TCR was taken from a man between 65 and 85 years old in good health. The specimen was blood. The gene calls are TRBV10-3 and TRBJ2-1, with D tentatively TRBD1 or TRBD2 (6 bases each). The CDR3 bases are TGTGCCATCAGCGAGCCAGGACGGGGGCGTAAGAATGAGCGGTTCTTC. The encoded protein is CAISEPGRGRKNERFF.